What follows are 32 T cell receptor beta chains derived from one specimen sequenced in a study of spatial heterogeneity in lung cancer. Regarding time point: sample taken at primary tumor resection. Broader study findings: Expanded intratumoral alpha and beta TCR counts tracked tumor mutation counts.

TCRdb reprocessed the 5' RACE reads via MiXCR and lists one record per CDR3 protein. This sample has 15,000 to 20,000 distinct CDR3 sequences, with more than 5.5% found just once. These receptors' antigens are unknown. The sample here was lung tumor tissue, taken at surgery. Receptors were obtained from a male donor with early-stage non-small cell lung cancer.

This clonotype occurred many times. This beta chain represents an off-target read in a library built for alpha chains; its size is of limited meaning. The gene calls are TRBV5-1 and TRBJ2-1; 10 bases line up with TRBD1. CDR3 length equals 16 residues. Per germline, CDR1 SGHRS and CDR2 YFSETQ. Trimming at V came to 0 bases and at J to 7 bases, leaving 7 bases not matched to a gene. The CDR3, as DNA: TGCGCCAGCAGCTTGGGGGACAGGGGCCGACAAAATGAGCAGTTCTTC. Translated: CASSLGDRGRQNEQFF.

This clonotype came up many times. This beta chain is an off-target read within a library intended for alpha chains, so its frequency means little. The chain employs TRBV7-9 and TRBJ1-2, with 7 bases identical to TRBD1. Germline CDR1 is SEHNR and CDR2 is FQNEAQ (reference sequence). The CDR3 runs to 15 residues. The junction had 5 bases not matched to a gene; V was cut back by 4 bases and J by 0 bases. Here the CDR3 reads CASSWTDRTNYGYTF. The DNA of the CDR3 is TGTGCCAGCAGCTGGACGGACAGGACTAACTATGGCTACACCTTC.

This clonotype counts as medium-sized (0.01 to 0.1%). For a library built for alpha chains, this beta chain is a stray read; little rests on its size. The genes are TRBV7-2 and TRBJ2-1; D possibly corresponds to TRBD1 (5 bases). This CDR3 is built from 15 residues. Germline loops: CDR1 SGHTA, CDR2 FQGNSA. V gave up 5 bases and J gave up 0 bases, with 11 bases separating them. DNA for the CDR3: TGTGCCAGCAGCATAAGGGGAAGCTCCTACAATGAGCAGTTCTTC. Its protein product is CASSIRGSSYNEQFF.

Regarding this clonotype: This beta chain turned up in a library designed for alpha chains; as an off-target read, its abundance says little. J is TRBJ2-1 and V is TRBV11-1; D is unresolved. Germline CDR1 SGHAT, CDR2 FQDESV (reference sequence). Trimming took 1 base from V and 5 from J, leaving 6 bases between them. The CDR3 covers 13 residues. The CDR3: CASSLEVNNEQFF. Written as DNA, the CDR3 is TGTGCCAGCAGCTTAGAAGTTAACAATGAGCAGTTCTTC.

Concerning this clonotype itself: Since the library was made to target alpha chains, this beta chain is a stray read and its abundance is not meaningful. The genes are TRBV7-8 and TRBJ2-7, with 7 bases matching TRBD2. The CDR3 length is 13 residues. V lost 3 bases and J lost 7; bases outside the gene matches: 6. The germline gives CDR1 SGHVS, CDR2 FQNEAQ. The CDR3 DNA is TGTGCCAGCAGCTTTTCGGGAGGAGGAGAGCAGTACTTC. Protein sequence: CASSFSGGGEQYF.

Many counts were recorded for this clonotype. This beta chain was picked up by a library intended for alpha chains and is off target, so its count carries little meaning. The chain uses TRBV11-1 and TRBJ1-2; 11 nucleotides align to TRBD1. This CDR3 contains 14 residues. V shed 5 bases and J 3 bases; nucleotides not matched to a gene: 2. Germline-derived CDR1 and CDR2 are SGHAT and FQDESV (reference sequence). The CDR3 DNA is TGTGCCAGCAGCCTGGGACAGGGGGACTATGGCTACACCTTC. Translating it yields CASSLGQGDYGYTF.

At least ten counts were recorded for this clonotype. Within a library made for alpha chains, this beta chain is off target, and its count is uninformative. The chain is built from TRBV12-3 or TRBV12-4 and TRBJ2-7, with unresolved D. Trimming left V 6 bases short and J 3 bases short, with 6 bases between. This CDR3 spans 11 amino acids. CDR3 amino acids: CASSSNYEQYF. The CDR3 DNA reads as TGTGCCAGCAGCTCCAACTACGAGCAGTACTTC.

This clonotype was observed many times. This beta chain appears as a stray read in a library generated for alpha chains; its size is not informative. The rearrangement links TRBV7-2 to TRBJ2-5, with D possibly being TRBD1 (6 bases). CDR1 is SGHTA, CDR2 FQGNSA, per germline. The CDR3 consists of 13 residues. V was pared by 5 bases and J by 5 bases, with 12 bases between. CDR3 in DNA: TGTGCCAGCAGCCCGGGACACCGGGAGACCCAGTACTTC. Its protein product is CASSPGHRETQYF. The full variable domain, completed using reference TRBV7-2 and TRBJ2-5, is GAGVSQSPSNKVTEKGKDVELRCDPISGHTALYWYRQSLGQGLEFLIYFQGNSAPDKSGLPSDRFSAERTGGSVSTLTIQRTQQEDSAVYLCASSPGHRETQYFGPGTRLLVL.

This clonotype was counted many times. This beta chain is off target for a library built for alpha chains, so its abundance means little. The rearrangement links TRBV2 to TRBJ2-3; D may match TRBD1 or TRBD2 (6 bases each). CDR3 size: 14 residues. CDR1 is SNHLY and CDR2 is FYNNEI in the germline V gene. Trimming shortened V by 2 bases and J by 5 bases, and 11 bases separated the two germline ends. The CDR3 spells CASSEIRGVDTQYF. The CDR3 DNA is TGTGCCAGCAGTGAAATAAGGGGGGTAGATACGCAGTATTTT.

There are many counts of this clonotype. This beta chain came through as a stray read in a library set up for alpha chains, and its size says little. The CDR3 coding sequence is TGCAGTGCTAGATCCCGGGACAGGGGTCCCTACGAGCAGTACTTC. Translation gives CSARSRDRGPYEQYF. V usage is TRBV20-1 and J usage is TRBJ2-7; 10 nucleotides align to TRBD1. The CDR3 covers 15 residues. Losses at the gene ends were 2 bases for V and 2 bases for J; bases not matched to a gene: 6. Germline-derived CDR1 and CDR2 are DFQATT and SNEGSKA (reference sequence).

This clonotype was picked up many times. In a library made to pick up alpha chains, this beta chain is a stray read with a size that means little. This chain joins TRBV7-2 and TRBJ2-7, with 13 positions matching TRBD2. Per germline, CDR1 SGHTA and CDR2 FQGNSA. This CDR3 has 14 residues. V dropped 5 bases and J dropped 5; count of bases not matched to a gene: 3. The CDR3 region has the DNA TGTGCCAGCAGCCGTACTAGCGGGAGGGACGAGCAGTACTTC. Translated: CASSRTSGRDEQYF. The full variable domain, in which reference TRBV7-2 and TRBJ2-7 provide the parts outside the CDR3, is GAGVSQSPSNKVTEKGKDVELRCDPISGHTALYWYRQSLGQGLEFLIYFQGNSAPDKSGLPSDRFSAERTGGSVSTLTIQRTQQEDSAVYLCASSRTSGRDEQYFGPGTRLTVT.

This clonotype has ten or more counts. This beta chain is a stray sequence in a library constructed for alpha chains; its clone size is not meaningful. The CDR3 loop reads CASSGRGSTEAFF. In nucleotides, the CDR3 is TGTGCCAGCAGTGGCAGGGGGTCAACTGAAGCTTTCTTT. This chain links TRBV6-1 with TRBJ1-1; 7 nucleotides agree with TRBD1. Per the germline V gene, CDR1 is MNHNS and CDR2 is SASEGT. Trimming cost V 4 bases and J 5 bases; bases outside gene matches: 4. The CDR3 spans 13 residues.

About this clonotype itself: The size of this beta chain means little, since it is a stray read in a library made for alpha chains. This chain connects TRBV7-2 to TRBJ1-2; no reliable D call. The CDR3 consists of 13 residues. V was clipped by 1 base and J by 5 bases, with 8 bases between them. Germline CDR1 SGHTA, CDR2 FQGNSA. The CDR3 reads CASSLDPGYGYTF. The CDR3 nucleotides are TGTGCCAGCAGCTTAGATCCTGGTTATGGCTACACCTTC.

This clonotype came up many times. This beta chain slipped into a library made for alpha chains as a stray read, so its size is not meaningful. The CDR3 DNA reads as TGTGCCAGCAGCGGGACAGAGCCATCCTACGAGCAGTACTTC. Translation gives CASSGTEPSYEQYF. The genes are TRBV6-2 or TRBV6-3 and TRBJ2-7; 7 positions match TRBD1. V shed 6 bases, J shed 1 base, and the junction held 6 bases outside the gene matches. CDR3 length equals 14 residues. Germline V gene sequence: CDR1 MNHEY, CDR2 SVGEGT.

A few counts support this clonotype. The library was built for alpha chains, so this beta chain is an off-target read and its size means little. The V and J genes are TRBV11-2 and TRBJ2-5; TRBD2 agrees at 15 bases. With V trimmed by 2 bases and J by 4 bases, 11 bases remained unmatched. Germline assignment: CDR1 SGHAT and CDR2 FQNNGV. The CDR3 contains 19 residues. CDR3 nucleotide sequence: TGTGCCAGCAGCTTAAGCGGGGGACTAGCGGGAGGCGCGGTAGAGACCCAGTACTTC. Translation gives CASSLSGGLAGGAVETQYF.

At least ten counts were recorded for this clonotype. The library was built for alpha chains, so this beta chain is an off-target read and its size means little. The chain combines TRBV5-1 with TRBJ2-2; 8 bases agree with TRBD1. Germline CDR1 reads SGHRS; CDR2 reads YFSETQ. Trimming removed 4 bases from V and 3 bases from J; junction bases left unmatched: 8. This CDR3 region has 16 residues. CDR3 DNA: TGCGCCAGCAGCCACGGACAGGGTGTGGACACCGGGGAGCTGTTTTTT. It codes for CASSHGQGVDTGELFF. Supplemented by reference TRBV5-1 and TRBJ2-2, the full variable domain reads KAGVTQTPRYLIKTRGQQVTLSCSPISGHRSVSWYQQTPGQGLQFLFEYFSETQRNKGNFPGRFSGRQFSNSRSEMNVSTLELGDSALYLCASSHGQGVDTGELFFGEGSRLTVL.

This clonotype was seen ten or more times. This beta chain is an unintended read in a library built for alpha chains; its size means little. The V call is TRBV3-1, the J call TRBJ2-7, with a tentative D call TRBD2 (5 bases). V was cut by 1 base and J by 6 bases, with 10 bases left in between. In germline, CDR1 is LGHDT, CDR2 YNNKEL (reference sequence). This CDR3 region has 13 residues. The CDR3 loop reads CASSQARAGEQYF. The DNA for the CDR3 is TGTGCCAGCAGCCAAGCTCGCGCGGGCGAGCAGTACTTC.

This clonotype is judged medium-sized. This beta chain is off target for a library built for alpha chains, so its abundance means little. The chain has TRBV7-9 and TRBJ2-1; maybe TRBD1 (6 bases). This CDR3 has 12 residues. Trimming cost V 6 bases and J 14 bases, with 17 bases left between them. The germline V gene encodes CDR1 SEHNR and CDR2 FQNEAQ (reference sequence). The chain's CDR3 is CASSPRGRGEFF. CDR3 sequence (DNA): TGTGCCAGCAGTCCCAGGGGAAGGGGCGAGTTCTTC.

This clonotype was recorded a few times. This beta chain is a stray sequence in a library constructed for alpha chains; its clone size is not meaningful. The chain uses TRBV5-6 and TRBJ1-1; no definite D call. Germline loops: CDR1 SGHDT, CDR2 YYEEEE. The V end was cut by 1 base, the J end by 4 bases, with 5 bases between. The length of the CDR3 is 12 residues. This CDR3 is CASSLYSTEAFF. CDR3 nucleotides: TGTGCCAGCAGCTTGTATAGCACTGAAGCTTTCTTT.

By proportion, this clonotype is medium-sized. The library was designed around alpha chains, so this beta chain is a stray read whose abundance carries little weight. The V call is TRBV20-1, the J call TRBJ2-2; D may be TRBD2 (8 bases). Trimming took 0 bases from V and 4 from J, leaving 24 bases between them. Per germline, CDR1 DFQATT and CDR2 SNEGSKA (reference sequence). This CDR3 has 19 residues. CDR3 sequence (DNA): TGCAGTGCTAGAGATCCCCGATGGGACAGCGGGAGTGGCACCGGGGAGCTGTTTTTT. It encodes CSARDPRWDSGSGTGELFF.

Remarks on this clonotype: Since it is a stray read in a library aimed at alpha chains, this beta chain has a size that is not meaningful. The CDR3 sequence: CARKAQGGGSPLHF. The CDR3 coding sequence is TGTGCCAGGAAAGCCCAGGGAGGGGGTTCACCCCTCCACTTT. This rearrangement joins TRBV2 to TRBJ1-6, with D possibly matching TRBD1 (6 bases). The CDR3 has 14 amino acids. Germline assignment: CDR1 SNHLY and CDR2 FYNNEI. Trimming removed 9 bases at V and 9 bases at J, with 18 bases between.

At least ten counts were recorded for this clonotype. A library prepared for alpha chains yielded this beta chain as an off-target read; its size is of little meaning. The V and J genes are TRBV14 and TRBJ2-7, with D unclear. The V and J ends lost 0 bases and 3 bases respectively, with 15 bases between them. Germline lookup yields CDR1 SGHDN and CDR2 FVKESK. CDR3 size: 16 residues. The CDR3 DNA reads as TGTGCCAGCAGCCAAGACAGACGCCCTAAGCTCTACGAGCAGTACTTC. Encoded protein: CASSQDRRPKLYEQYF.

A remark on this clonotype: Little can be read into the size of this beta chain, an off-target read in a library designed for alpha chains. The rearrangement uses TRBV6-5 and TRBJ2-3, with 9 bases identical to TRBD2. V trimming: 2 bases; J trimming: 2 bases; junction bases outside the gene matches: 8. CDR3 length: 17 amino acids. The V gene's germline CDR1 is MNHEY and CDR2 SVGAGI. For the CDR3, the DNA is TGTGCCAGCAGTTACAGGGTAGCGGGAGATCCCACAGATACGCAGTATTTT. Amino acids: CASSYRVAGDPTDTQYF.

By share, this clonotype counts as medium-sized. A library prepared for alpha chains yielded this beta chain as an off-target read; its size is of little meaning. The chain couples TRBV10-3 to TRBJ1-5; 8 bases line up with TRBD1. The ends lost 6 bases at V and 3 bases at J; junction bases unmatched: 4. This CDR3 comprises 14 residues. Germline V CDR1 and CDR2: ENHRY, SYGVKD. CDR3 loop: CAISATGANQPQHF. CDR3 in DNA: TGTGCCATCAGCGCGACAGGGGCCAATCAGCCCCAGCATTTT.

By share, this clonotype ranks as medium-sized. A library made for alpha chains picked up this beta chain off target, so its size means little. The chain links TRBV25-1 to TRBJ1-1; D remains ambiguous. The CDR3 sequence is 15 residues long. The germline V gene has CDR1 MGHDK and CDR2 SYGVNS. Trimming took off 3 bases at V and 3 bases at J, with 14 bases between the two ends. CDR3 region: CASSDQLQADTEAFF. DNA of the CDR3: TGTGCCAGCAGTGACCAGCTCCAGGCTGACACTGAAGCTTTCTTT. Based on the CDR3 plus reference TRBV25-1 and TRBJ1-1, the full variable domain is EADIYQTPRYLVIGTGKKITLECSQTMGHDKMYWYQQDPGMELHLIHYSYGVNSTEKGDLSSESTVSRIRTEHFPLTLESARPSHTSQYLCASSDQLQADTEAFFGQGTRLTVV.

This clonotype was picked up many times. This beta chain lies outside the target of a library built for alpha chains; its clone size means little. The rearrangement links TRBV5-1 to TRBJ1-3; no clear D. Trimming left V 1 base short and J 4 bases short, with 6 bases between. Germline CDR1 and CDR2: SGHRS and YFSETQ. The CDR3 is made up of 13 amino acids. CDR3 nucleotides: TGCGCCAGCAGCTTGTTCGACGGAAACACCATATATTTT. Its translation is CASSLFDGNTIYF.

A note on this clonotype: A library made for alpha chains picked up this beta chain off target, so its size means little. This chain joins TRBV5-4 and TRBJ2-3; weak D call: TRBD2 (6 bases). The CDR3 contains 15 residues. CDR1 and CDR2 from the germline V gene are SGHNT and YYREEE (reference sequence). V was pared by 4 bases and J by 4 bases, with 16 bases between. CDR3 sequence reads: CASSPKRLVPDTQYF. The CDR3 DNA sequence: TGTGCCAGCAGCCCAAAACGACTAGTACCAGATACGCAGTATTTT.

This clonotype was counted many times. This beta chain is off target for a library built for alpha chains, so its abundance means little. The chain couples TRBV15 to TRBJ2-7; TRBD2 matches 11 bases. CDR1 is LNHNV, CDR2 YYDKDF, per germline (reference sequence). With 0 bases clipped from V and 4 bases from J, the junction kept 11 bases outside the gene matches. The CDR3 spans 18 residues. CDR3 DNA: TGTGCCACCAGCAGAGATCCTAGCGGGAGGACCACTTTTTACGAGCAGTACTTC. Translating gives CATSRDPSGRTTFYEQYF. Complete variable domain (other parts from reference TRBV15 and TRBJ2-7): DAMVIQNPRYQVTQFGKPVTLSCSQTLNHNVMYWYQQKSSQAPKLLFHYYDKDFNNEADTPDNFQSRRPNTSFCFLDIRSPGLGDTAMYLCATSRDPSGRTTFYEQYFGPGTRLTVT.

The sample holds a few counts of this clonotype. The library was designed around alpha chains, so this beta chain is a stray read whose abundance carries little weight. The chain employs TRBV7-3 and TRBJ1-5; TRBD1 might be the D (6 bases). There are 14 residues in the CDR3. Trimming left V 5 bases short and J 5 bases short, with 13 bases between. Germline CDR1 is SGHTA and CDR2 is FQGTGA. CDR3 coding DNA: TGTGCCAGCAGCCCTAAACCAGGGGATCAGCCCCAGCATTTT. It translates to CASSPKPGDQPQHF.

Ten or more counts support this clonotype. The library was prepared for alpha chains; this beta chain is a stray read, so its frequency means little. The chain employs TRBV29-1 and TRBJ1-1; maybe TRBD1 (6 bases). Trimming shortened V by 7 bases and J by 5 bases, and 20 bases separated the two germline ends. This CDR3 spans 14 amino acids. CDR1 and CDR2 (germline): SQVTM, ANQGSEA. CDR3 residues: CSAPRTEGNTEAFF. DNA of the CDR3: TGCAGCGCCCCCCGGACAGAAGGGAATACTGAAGCTTTCTTT. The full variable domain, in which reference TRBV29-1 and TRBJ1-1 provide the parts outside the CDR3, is SAVISQKPSRDICQRGTSLTIQCQVDSQVTMMFWYRQQPGQSLTLIATANQGSEATYESGFVIDKFPISRPNLTFSTLTVSNMSPEDSSIYLCSAPRTEGNTEAFFGQGTRLTVV.

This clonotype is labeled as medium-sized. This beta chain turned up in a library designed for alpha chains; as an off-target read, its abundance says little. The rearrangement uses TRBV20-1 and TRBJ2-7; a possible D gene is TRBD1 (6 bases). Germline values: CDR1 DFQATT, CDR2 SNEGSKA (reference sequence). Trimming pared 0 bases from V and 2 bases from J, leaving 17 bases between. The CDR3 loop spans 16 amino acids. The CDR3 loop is CSARDRSWTVAYEQYF. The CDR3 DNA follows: TGCAGTGCTAGAGATCGCTCGTGGACAGTAGCCTACGAGCAGTACTTC.

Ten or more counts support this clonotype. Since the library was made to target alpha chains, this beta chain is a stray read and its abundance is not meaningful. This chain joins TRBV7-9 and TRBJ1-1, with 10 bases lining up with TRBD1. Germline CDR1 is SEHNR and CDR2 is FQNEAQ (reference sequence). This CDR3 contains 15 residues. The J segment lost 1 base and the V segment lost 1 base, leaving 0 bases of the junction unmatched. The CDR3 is CASSLGTGGNTEAFF. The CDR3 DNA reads TGTGCCAGCAGCTTAGGGACAGGGGGGAACACTGAAGCTTTCTTT.